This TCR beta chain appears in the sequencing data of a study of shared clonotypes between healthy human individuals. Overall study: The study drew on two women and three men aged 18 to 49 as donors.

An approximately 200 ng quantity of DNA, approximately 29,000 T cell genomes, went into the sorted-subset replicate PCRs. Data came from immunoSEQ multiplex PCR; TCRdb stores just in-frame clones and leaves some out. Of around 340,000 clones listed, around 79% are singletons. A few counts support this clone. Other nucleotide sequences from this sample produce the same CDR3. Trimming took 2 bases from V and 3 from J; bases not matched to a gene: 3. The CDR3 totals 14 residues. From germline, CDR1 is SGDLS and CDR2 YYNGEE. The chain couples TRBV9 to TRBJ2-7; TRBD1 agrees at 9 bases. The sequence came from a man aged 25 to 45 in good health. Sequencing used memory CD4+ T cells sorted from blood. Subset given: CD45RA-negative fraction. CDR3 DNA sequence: TGTGCCAGCAGCGTGACAGGGGGAAGCTACGAGCAGTACTTC. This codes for CASSVTGGSYEQYF.